The 12 T cell receptor beta chains below all came from one sample that was sequenced in a study of T-cell memory formation after mild COVID-19. From the 5' RACE reads, TCRdb called clonotypes with MiXCR, one entry per CDR3 protein. The table lists more than 250,000 distinct CDR3 sequences, roughly 17% of them singletons. Sequenced sample: PBMCs or a T cell subset sorted from them (not recorded which). These receptors all stem from a man younger than 30 who had mild COVID-19 (a few samples of this study predate the infection). Cell type and time point are not known.

This clonotype was picked up a small number of times. The CDR3 DNA sequence: TGTGCCAGCAGTTTCCTGGGGGGCCTAGCTTTCTTT. Residues: CASSFLGGLAFF. This chain joins TRBV12-3 or TRBV12-4 and TRBJ1-1; D is possibly TRBD1 (6 bases). The CDR3 runs 12 residues. Trimming shortened V by 3 bases and J by 10 bases, and 12 bases separated the two germline ends.

This clonotype was seen repeatedly, ten times or more. The rearrangement joins TRBV3-1 to TRBJ1-5, with 12 bases aligning to TRBD1. This CDR3 contains 15 residues. The V gene's germline CDR1 is LGHDT and CDR2 YNNKEL (reference sequence). V shed 5 bases and J 7 bases; nucleotides not matched to a gene: 6. CDR3 loop: CASSWGQGARQPQHF. DNA of the CDR3: TGTGCCAGCAGCTGGGGACAGGGGGCGAGGCAGCCCCAGCATTTT. Full variable domain (rest looked up from reference TRBV3-1 and TRBJ1-5): DTAVSQTPKYLVTQMGNDKSIKCEQNLGHDTMYWYKQDSKKFLKIMFSYNNKELIINETVPNRFSPKSPDKAHLNLHINSLELGDSAVYFCASSWGQGARQPQHFGDGTRLSIL.

The chain carries TRBV6-5 and TRBJ1-2; tentative D call: TRBD1 (5 bases). V was clipped by 6 bases and J by 3 bases, with 14 bases between them. Germline CDR1 MNHEY, CDR2 SVGAGI. The CDR3 contains 14 residues. Here the CDR3 reads CASRGRGQYYGYTF. The CDR3 DNA sequence: TGTGCCAGCAGGGGAAGGGGTCAATACTATGGCTACACCTTC.

On this clonotype: Since a much larger clone is just one base distant, this may be a read error. This sequence joins TRBV24-1 and TRBJ2-2; D remains unclear. CDR3 length: 17 residues. Between the trimmed V and J ends, which lost 5 bases and 6 bases, there was a span of 21 bases. Germline lookup yields CDR1 KGHDR and CDR2 SFDVKD. CDR3 coding DNA: TGTGCCACCAGTGCCTCTAAGGGCAGTGCGAGGTCCGGGGAGCTGTTTTTT. Amino acids: CATSASKGSARSGELFF.

The rearrangement links TRBV19 to TRBJ1-2; D may be TRBD1 (6 bases). CDR1 is LNHDA and CDR2 is SQIVND in the germline V gene (reference sequence). The CDR3 is 13 residues long. With 9 bases removed from V and 5 bases from J, the gap between germline ends came to 16 bases. CDR3 sequence: CASSMDRFYGYTF. For the CDR3, the DNA is TGTGCCAGCTCTATGGACAGATTTTATGGCTACACCTTC.

The V gene is TRBV18, the J gene TRBJ2-7; D is possibly TRBD1 (6 bases). The CDR3 totals 13 residues. Germline V lookup: CDR1 KGHSH, CDR2 LQKENI. Trimming pared 3 bases from V and 3 bases from J, leaving 9 bases between. In DNA form, the CDR3 reads TGTGCCAGCTCACCGAGACAGGACTACGAGCAGTACTTC. Protein product: CASSPRQDYEQYF.

V usage is TRBV13 and J usage is TRBJ2-1, with 11 bases aligning to TRBD2. Germline V gene data show CDR1 as PRHDT and CDR2 as FYEKMQ (reference sequence). J was trimmed by 10 bases and V by 5 bases; bases with no gene match: 10. The CDR3 has 15 amino acids. The CDR3 coding sequence is TGTGCCAGCAGCCCCCCTAGCGGGGGGAAACTCGAGCAGTTCTTC. Translating it yields CASSPPSGGKLEQFF.

This clonotype turned up a few times. The chain employs TRBV19 and TRBJ2-5; perhaps TRBD1 as D (6 bases). This CDR3 spans 13 amino acids. Trimming left V 1 base short and J 5 bases short, with 8 bases between. In germline, CDR1 is LNHDA, CDR2 SQIVND (reference sequence). The CDR3 protein is CASSIAGAETQYF. Here the CDR3 DNA reads TGTGCCAGTAGTATAGCAGGGGCGGAGACCCAGTACTTC.

The gene calls are TRBV20-1 and TRBJ2-3, with a tentative D call TRBD1 (5 bases). Germline V gene lookup returns CDR1 DFQATT and CDR2 SNEGSKA (reference sequence). CDR3 size: 10 residues. The V gene lost 7 bases and the J gene lost 9 bases, with 11 bases spanning the gap. CDR3 amino acids: CSVPRETQYF. The CDR3, as DNA: TGCAGTGTCCCCAGGGAAACGCAGTATTTT.

This clonotype was counted many times. This chain connects TRBV4-3 to TRBJ2-3; 8 bases match TRBD1. The germline CDR1 and CDR2 sequences are LGHNA and YSLEER. The J segment lost 4 bases and the V segment lost 1 base, leaving 4 bases of the junction unmatched. The CDR3 is made up of 15 amino acids. CDR3 region: CASSQVSGGADTQYF. Written as DNA, the CDR3 is TGCGCCAGCAGCCAAGTGTCAGGGGGCGCAGATACGCAGTATTTT.

The chain carries TRBV7-6 and TRBJ2-2; the match to TRBD2 covers 7 bases. This CDR3 has 16 residues. From germline, CDR1 is SGHVS and CDR2 FNYEAQ. Trimming cost V 5 bases and J 2 bases; bases outside gene matches: 8. The CDR3 sequence is CASSHGLVANTGELFF. The CDR3 DNA follows: TGTGCCAGCAGCCACGGACTAGTCGCTAACACCGGGGAGCTGTTTTTT.

This clonotype showed up just a few times. The chain has TRBV7-9 and TRBJ2-5; D tentatively reads TRBD1 or TRBD2 (6 bases each). Trimming cost V 5 bases and J 2 bases, with 15 bases left between them. This CDR3 comprises 15 residues. Germline lookup yields CDR1 SEHNR and CDR2 FQNEAQ (reference sequence). Written as DNA, the CDR3 is TGTGCCAGCAGCCCGATGGGGGGCTATCAAGAGACCCAGTACTTC. The encoded protein is CASSPMGGYQETQYF.